This T cell receptor beta chain emerged from a study of blood T cell repertoires in COVID-19. Study background: Researchers got acute and convalescent COVID-19 samples from the United States, Italy and Spain. In each case, the material was cDNA or gDNA derived from T cells, B-cell-depleted T cells, or PBMCs.

As originally analysed: Estimated nucleated cell counts came from reference gene primer amplification. The data were produced by immunoSEQ multiplex PCR, yet TCRdb's version contains in-frame clones alone and is incomplete. V and J calls and clone size come straight from that table; D and trimming were deduced from the DNA. Of some 40,000 clones detected, roughly 90% appear once; the ten largest clones hold roughly 2.2%. The CDR3 covers 15 residues. Germline V gene data show CDR1 as WNHNN and CDR2 as SYGVQD (reference sequence). V shed 2 bases and J 1 base; nucleotides not matched to a gene: 4. V and J are TRBV10-1 and TRBJ1-1; 7 bases line up with TRBD1. Input material: peripheral blood. This clonotype was sampled from a man aged 50 to 59 with active COVID-19. Here the CDR3 DNA reads TGCGCCAGCAGTGAGAGGGGGACAGCGAACACTGAAGCTTTCTTT. Translation: CASSERGTANTEAFF.